This T cell receptor (beta chain) comes out of a study of T cells expressing NK-cell markers. The CDR3 length is 15 residues. With the 5' RACE reads reprocessed, TCRdb shows one record per CDR3 protein and no DNA. The listing records around 470,000 distinct CDR3 sequences. V gene TRBV12-3 or TRBV12-4 combines with J gene TRBJ1-5; the TRBD1 assignment by TCRdb is unverifiable without DNA. Input material: blood T cells: a sorted CD56 or NKG2C T cell subset, CD4+ or CD8+ T cells, or bulk PBMC T cells (not recorded which). The TCR was taken from a woman in her forties or fifties in good health. The CDR3 loop reads CASSLGGGPYQPQHF.